This record concerns one T cell receptor beta chain sequence. Germline V CDR1 and CDR2: SGHDN, FVKESK. Trimming cost V 4 bases and J 2 bases, with 21 bases left between them. The CDR3 contains 17 residues. The data were taken from a study of spatial heterogeneity in lung cancer. The time point: sample taken at primary tumor resection. In each case, whole RNA from tumor, nontumor lung or frozen PBMC was sequenced unsorted. The donors comprised some 70 untreated early-stage non-small cell lung cancer patients. Every TCR cDNA molecule carried a tag that served as a unique molecular identifier. Each CDR3 protein is one row after TCRdb ran MiXCR on the 5' RACE reads. This repertoire shows some 53,000 distinct CDR3 sequences, roughly 6.5% found once; its top ten account for approximately 2.9%.

The clonotype comes from a female donor with early-stage non-small cell lung cancer. The sample was PBMCs, taken at surgery. This rearrangement joins TRBV14 to TRBJ2-7, with D unresolved. The CDR3: CASSPPTLDTKPYEQYF. CDR3 in DNA: TGTGCCAGCAGCCCACCGACTCTCGACACCAAACCCTACGAGCAGTACTTC.